Presented here are 3 T cell receptor beta chains from one specimen sequenced in a study of vaccination and CD4 T cells after COVID-19 (dated by TCRdb to between 2021 and 2024). Per the publication, the treatment or condition label means: roughly nine-day PBMC culture with coronavirus spike peptide pools or control peptides (ViraFEST assay). CD4+ T cells from unexposed donors were collected before the COVID-19 pandemic (2011-2018). The library was obtained by PCR. Sequencing took place on an Illumina iSeq 100. At the Johns Hopkins FTIC core, DNA from the cultured CD4+ T cells underwent TCR sequencing with the Oncomine TCR Beta short-read assay. TCRdb reprocessing: public reads trimmed at Q25 with fastp, clones called with MiXCR, in-frame beta chains kept. Identical CDR3 proteins give one entry, which carries the most common genes and DNA. The sample data list 5,500 to 9,000 distinct CDR3 sequences, and roughly 30% of these were observed just once. Jointly, the top ten make up roughly a quarter of the sample.

The antigens these receptors bind are not known. The sequenced material came from CD4+ T cells from blood, cultured in vitro. These receptors came from a human donor in good health.

The chain couples TRBV10-3 to TRBJ1-2, with D unresolved. Germline CDR1 ENHRY, CDR2 SYGVKD. V was shortened by 5 bases and J by 7 bases, with 8 bases between the two germline ends. This CDR3 has 11 amino acids. The CDR3 sequence is CAISYGAGYTF. The CDR3 DNA reads as TGTGCCATCAGTTACGGTGCTGGCTACACCTTC.

This rearrangement joins TRBV11-2 to TRBJ2-5; 7 bases are shared with TRBD2. Per germline, CDR1 SGHAT and CDR2 FQNNGV. J was trimmed by 4 bases and V by 9 bases; bases with no gene match: 14. This CDR3 has 15 residues. The CDR3 DNA reads as TGTGCCAGTACGGCTCTAGCGGTAGGCCGAGAGACCCAGTACTTC. Protein sequence: CASTALAVGRETQYF.

V usage is TRBV27 and J usage is TRBJ1-2; D is perhaps TRBD1 (5 bases). V was shortened by 2 bases and J by 4 bases, with 14 bases between the two germline ends. The germline V gene has CDR1 MNHEY and CDR2 SMNVEV (reference sequence). The CDR3 has 15 amino acids. The CDR3 here is CASSLGSGAPYGYTF. The CDR3 nucleotides read TGTGCCAGCAGTTTAGGATCCGGGGCCCCCTATGGCTACACCTTC.